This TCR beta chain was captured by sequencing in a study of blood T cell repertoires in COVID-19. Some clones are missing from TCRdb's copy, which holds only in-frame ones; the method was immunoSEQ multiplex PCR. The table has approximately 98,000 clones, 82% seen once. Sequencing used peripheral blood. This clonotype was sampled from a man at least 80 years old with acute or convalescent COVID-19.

In DNA form, the CDR3 reads TGTGCCAGCAGCGCCTCCTCCAGGGGAAGGACCTATAATTCACCCCTCCACTTT. Encoded protein: CASSASSRGRTYNSPLHF. The rearrangement uses TRBV7-2 and TRBJ1-6; D is perhaps TRBD1 (6 bases). Germline V gene lookup returns CDR1 SGHTA and CDR2 FQGNSA. Trimming took 5 bases from V and 2 from J, leaving 19 bases between them. The CDR3 covers 18 residues.